The 19 T cell receptor beta chains listed next were all sequenced from one sample in a study of OX40 agonist ivuxolimab in advanced cancers. TCRdb's table, derived via immunoSEQ multiplex PCR, lists solely in-frame clones and lacks some. The sample carries about 90,000 clones, more than 75% recorded once. The sequencing used CD4+ or CD8+ T cells sorted from blood, collected in a trial of the OX40 agonist ivuxolimab. All receptors derive from an adult with an advanced solid tumor such as melanoma, head and neck, liver or kidney cancer.

The rearrangement links TRBV6-5 to TRBJ2-1; D might be TRBD2 (5 bases). The length of the CDR3 is 15 residues. V was pared by 2 bases and J by 2 bases, with 10 bases between. Germline V gene lookup returns CDR1 MNHEY and CDR2 SVGAGI. The CDR3 spells CASSYRPSPYNEQFF. CDR3 coding DNA: TGTGCCAGCAGTTACAGGCCTAGCCCCTACAATGAGCAGTTCTTC.

The V gene is TRBV19, the J gene TRBJ2-3; 7 bases agree with TRBD1. CDR1 is LNHDA and CDR2 is SQIVND in the germline V gene (reference sequence). The CDR3 consists of 12 residues. The V gene end was trimmed by 5 bases and the J gene end by 4 bases; junction bases not matched to a gene: 0. In DNA, the CDR3 is TGTGCCAGTAGTCAGGGGGCAGATACGCAGTATTTT. Encoded protein: CASSQGADTQYF.

V usage is TRBV19 and J usage is TRBJ2-5; TRBD1 agrees at 8 bases. Germline V gene lookup returns CDR1 LNHDA and CDR2 SQIVND (reference sequence). The CDR3 spans 17 residues. J lost 2 bases, V lost 6 bases, and 14 bases had no gene match. This CDR3 reads CASSAGRTGFSQETQYF. DNA of the CDR3: TGTGCCAGTAGCGCGGGGCGGACAGGGTTTTCACAAGAGACCCAGTACTTC. Together with reference TRBV19 and TRBJ2-5, the CDR3 gives the full variable domain: DGGITQSPKYLFRKEGQNVTLSCEQNLNHDAMYWYRQDPGQGLRLIYYSQIVNDFQKGDIAEGYSVSREKKESFPLTVTSAQKNPTAFYLCASSAGRTGFSQETQYFGPGTRLLVL.

This rearrangement joins TRBV18 to TRBJ1-5; D gene uncertain. Per germline, CDR1 KGHSH and CDR2 LQKENI. Trimming cost V 2 bases and J 0 bases, with 5 bases left between them. The CDR3 runs 14 residues. This CDR3 reads CASSPAYSNQPQHF. For the CDR3, the DNA is TGTGCCAGCTCACCAGCATATAGCAATCAGCCCCAGCATTTT.

The chain combines TRBV4-1 with TRBJ2-3; 12 positions match TRBD2. The CDR3 has 16 amino acids. With V trimmed by 4 bases and J by 1 base, 3 bases remained unmatched. Germline-derived CDR1 and CDR2 are MGHRA and YSYEKL. The CDR3 loop reads CASSPPSGRGTDTQYF. The CDR3 nucleotides are TGCGCCAGCAGCCCGCCTAGCGGGAGGGGCACAGATACGCAGTATTTT.

CDR3 residues: CASSVAPGAGENTGELFF. CDR3 DNA: TGTGCCAGCAGCGTAGCTCCCGGGGCAGGGGAAAACACCGGGGAGCTGTTTTTT. The V gene is TRBV9, the J gene TRBJ2-2, with a weak D call TRBD1 (6 bases). The length of the CDR3 is 18 residues. Trimming left V 0 bases short and J 2 bases short, with 17 bases between. CDR1 and CDR2 (germline): SGDLS, YYNGEE.

The V and J genes are TRBV2 and TRBJ2-7; D gene uncertain. The CDR3 extends over 12 amino acids. Germline values: CDR1 SNHLY, CDR2 FYNNEI. V was cut by 2 bases and J by 6 bases, with 8 bases left in between. In DNA form, the CDR3 reads TGTGCCAGCAGTGAATCAACATTCGAGCAGTACTTC. It encodes CASSESTFEQYF.

The chain links TRBV7-8 to TRBJ2-3; perhaps TRBD1 as D (6 bases). Germline CDR1 is SGHVS and CDR2 is FQNEAQ. V was clipped by 5 bases and J by 0 bases, with 12 bases between them. CDR3 length: 15 amino acids. DNA for the CDR3: TGTGCCAGCAGCCGAAACAGGGCTAGCACAGATACGCAGTATTTT. Translation: CASSRNRASTDTQYF. Full variable domain (missing parts from reference TRBV7-8 and TRBJ2-3): GAGVSQSPRYKVAKRGQDVALRCDPISGHVSLFWYQQALGQGPEFLTYFQNEAQLDKSGLPSDRFFAERPEGSVSTLKIQRTQQEDSAVYLCASSRNRASTDTQYFGPGTRLTVL.

The chain combines TRBV4-2 with TRBJ2-1; 12 bases are shared with TRBD2. The CDR3 runs to 16 residues. Unmatched junction bases numbered 6, after V lost 1 base and J lost 8 bases. Germline V gives CDR1 LGHNA, CDR2 YNFKEQ. CDR3 region: CASSQGLAGANHEQFF. CDR3 sequence (DNA): TGTGCCAGCAGCCAAGGACTAGCGGGAGCGAATCATGAGCAGTTCTTC.

V usage is TRBV6-1 and J usage is TRBJ1-5, with 7 positions matching TRBD1. Per germline, CDR1 MNHNS and CDR2 SASEGT. V lost 6 bases and J lost 4; bases outside the gene matches: 3. This CDR3 has 13 amino acids. Here the CDR3 reads CASSGTDNQPQHF. DNA of the CDR3: TGTGCCAGCAGCGGGACAGATAATCAGCCCCAGCATTTT.

The CDR3 sequence is CASSPPEGGRTEAFF. CDR3 coding DNA: TGTGCCAGCTCACCACCGGAGGGGGGGAGGACTGAAGCTTTCTTT. V and J are TRBV18 and TRBJ1-1, with D possibly TRBD1 on 6 matching bases. This CDR3 region has 15 residues. With 0 bases removed from V and 5 bases from J, the gap between germline ends came to 13 bases. Germline lookup yields CDR1 KGHSH and CDR2 LQKENI.

The CDR3 region has the DNA TGTGCCAGCACCCTTACCGGTCGTCTGGGCTATGGCTACACCTTC. Translation: CASTLTGRLGYGYTF. The J gene is TRBJ1-2, the V gene TRBV28, with D hard to call. Germline V gene sequence: CDR1 MDHEN, CDR2 SYDVKM. The CDR3 sequence is 15 residues long. V was cut by 7 bases and J by 4 bases, with 19 bases left in between.

The rearrangement uses TRBV4-3 and TRBJ1-5; 9 bases fit TRBD1. V was pared by 2 bases and J by 9 bases, with 11 bases of the junction left unmatched. The CDR3 consists of 16 residues. Germline values: CDR1 LGHNA, CDR2 YSLEER. The CDR3 DNA reads TGCGCCAGCAGCCAATTTTTTGGACAGGGGAGCGGGCCCCAGCATTTT. It specifies CASSQFFGQGSGPQHF.

The rearrangement uses TRBV7-9 and TRBJ2-1, with 11 bases lining up with TRBD2. The CDR3 consists of 17 residues. Germline trimming cut 0 bases from V and 2 bases from J; bases unmatched to any gene: 3. The germline V gene encodes CDR1 SEHNR and CDR2 FQNEAQ (reference sequence). The CDR3 bases are TGTGCCAGCAGCTTAGCGGGGACTAGCGGAACCTACAATGAGCAGTTCTTC. It codes for CASSLAGTSGTYNEQFF.

V usage is TRBV11-2 and J usage is TRBJ2-7; 9 bases align to TRBD1. Germline-derived CDR1 and CDR2 are SGHAT and FQNNGV. The CDR3 consists of 15 residues. V gave up 3 bases and J gave up 4 bases; unmatched junction bases: 7. CDR3 sequence: CASSLQQGARYEQYF. In DNA form, the CDR3 reads TGTGCCAGCAGCTTGCAACAGGGGGCGCGGTACGAGCAGTACTTC.

This chain links TRBV5-1 with TRBJ2-5; 11 bases align to TRBD2. The CDR3 runs 15 residues. Losses at the gene ends were 3 bases for V and 5 bases for J; bases not matched to a gene: 6. Germline V gene lookup returns CDR1 SGHRS and CDR2 YFSETQ. Here the CDR3 reads CASSWGLAAGETQYF. CDR3 nucleotide sequence: TGCGCCAGCAGCTGGGGACTAGCGGCTGGGGAGACCCAGTACTTC.

The rearrangement uses TRBV7-2 and TRBJ2-7; no clear D. The CDR3 runs 15 residues. Deletions cut 4 bases from V and 1 base from J, with 14 bases between. Germline V gene data show CDR1 as SGHTA and CDR2 as FQGNSA. CDR3 region: CASSSRPGLSYEQYF. For the CDR3, the DNA is TGTGCCAGCAGCTCACGACCAGGCTTATCCTACGAGCAGTACTTC.

This clone occurred once. The V and J genes are TRBV20-1 and TRBJ1-1; no firm D call. Germline V gene sequence: CDR1 DFQATT, CDR2 SNEGSKA (reference sequence). V lost 2 bases to trimming and J lost 7 bases, with 8 bases between them. CDR3 length: 11 residues. CDR3 amino acids: CSARSRIEAFF. CDR3 DNA sequence: TGCAGTGCTAGAAGCAGGATTGAAGCTTTCTTT.

This clone has only one observation. This chain uses TRBV5-4 with TRBJ2-6; 10 positions match TRBD2. The CDR3 spans 15 residues. Germline CDR1 reads SGHNT; CDR2 reads YYREEE (reference sequence). The V segment lost 2 bases and the J segment 4 bases; nucleotides outside the gene matches: 0. CDR3 in DNA: TGTGCCAGCAGCTTACTAGCGGGGGGGGCCAACGTCCTGACTTTC. It codes for CASSLLAGGANVLTF.